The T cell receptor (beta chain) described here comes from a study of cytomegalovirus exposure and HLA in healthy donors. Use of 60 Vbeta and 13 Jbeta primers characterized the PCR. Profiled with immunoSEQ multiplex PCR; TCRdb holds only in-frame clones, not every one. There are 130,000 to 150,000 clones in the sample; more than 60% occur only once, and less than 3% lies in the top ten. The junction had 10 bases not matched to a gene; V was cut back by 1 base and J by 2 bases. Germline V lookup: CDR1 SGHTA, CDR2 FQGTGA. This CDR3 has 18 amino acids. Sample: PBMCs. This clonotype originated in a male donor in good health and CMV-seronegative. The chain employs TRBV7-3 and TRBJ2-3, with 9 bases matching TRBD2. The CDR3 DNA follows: TGTGCCAGCAGCTTAAATGAAGGCAGCGGGGGGACCACAGATACGCAGTATTTT. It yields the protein CASSLNEGSGGTTDTQYF.